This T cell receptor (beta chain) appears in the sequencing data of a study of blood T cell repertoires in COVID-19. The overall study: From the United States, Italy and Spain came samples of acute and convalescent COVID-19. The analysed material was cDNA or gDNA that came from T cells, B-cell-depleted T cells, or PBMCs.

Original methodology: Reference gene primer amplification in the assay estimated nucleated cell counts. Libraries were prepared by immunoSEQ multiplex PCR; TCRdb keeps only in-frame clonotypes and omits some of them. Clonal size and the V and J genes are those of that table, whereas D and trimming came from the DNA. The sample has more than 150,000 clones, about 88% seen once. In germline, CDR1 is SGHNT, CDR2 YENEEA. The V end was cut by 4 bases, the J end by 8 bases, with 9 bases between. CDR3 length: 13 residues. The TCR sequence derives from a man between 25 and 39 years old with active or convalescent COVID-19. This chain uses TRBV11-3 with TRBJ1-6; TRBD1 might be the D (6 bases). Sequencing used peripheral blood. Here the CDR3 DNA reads TGTGCCAGCAGCTCCGAGGGGGATTCACCCCTCCACTTT. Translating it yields CASSSEGDSPLHF. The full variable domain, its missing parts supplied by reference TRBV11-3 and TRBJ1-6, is EAGVVQSPRYKIIEKKQPVAFWCNPISGHNTLYWYLQNLGQGPELLIRYENEEAVDDSQLPKDRFSAERLKGVDSTLKIQPAELGDSAVYLCASSSEGDSPLHFGNGTRLTVT.